A single sample gave rise to the 32 T cell receptor beta chains below, sequenced in a study of blood T cell repertoires in COVID-19. TCRdb's copy holds only in-frame clones and misses some; the assay was immunoSEQ multiplex PCR. The table has about 54,000 clones, around 87% seen once. The sequenced sample was peripheral blood. The receptors here all came from a middle-aged man with active COVID-19.

The chain links TRBV4-2 to TRBJ1-2; D call uncertain. This CDR3 spans 14 amino acids. Trimming stripped 1 base from V and 2 bases from J, with 8 bases between. The germline V gene encodes CDR1 LGHNA and CDR2 YNFKEQ. The CDR3 DNA reads TGTGCCAGCAGCCAAGCCGGCGGGAACTATGGCTACACCTTC. It encodes CASSQAGGNYGYTF.

The J gene is TRBJ2-5, the V gene TRBV7-8, with D perhaps TRBD2 (6 bases). The CDR3 contains 14 residues. Germline V gene data show CDR1 as SGHVS and CDR2 as FQNEAQ. V shed 5 bases and J shed 4 bases, with 14 bases lying between them. The CDR3 nucleotides are TGTGCCAGCAGCCCAAGACTAGGAGGAGAGACCCAGTACTTC. This translates into CASSPRLGGETQYF.

This clone was counted once. The chain is built from TRBV20-1 and TRBJ2-7, with D tentatively TRBD2 (5 bases). Deletions cut 3 bases from V and 1 base from J, with 13 bases between. Germline lookup yields CDR1 DFQATT and CDR2 SNEGSKA (reference sequence). The CDR3 loop spans 14 amino acids. The CDR3 DNA reads TGCAGTGCTAGTCCCATGAGGGCTTCCTACGAGCAGTACTTC. This translates into CSASPMRASYEQYF.

The chain employs TRBV6-1 and TRBJ1-6; 7 bases line up with TRBD1. The CDR3 consists of 16 residues. J lost 9 bases, V lost 1 base, and 9 bases had no gene match. Germline V gives CDR1 MNHNS, CDR2 SASEGT. The CDR3 region has the DNA TGTGCCAGCAGTGAAGGTCCCGGGACAGTCGCTTCACCCCTCCACTTT. Protein product: CASSEGPGTVASPLHF.

The chain recombines TRBV28 with TRBJ1-1, with D possibly being TRBD1 (6 bases). Per germline, CDR1 MDHEN and CDR2 SYDVKM. Trimming shortened V by 6 bases and J by 0 bases, and 17 bases separated the two germline ends. The CDR3 spans 16 residues. CDR3 DNA: TGTGCCAGCAGGACTCCAGGGGTTGCGATGAACACTGAAGCTTTCTTT. Translated, it gives CASRTPGVAMNTEAFF.

V is TRBV24-1 and J is TRBJ2-7, with 11 bases identical to TRBD1. This CDR3 has 15 residues. V shed 2 bases, J shed 5 bases, and the junction held 4 bases outside the gene matches. Germline V gene data show CDR1 as KGHDR and CDR2 as SFDVKD. The CDR3 DNA follows: TGTGCCACCAGTGATTCGTTGGACAGGGGGCACGAGCAGTACTTC. It specifies CATSDSLDRGHEQYF.

This chain connects TRBV20-1 to TRBJ2-7; 11 bases are a match to TRBD2. V gave up 3 bases and J gave up 2 bases; unmatched junction bases: 3. CDR1 and CDR2 (germline): DFQATT, SNEGSKA (reference sequence). CDR3 length: 14 amino acids. The CDR3: CSASSSGGTYEQYF. The CDR3 DNA reads as TGCAGTGCTAGTTCTAGCGGGGGGACCTACGAGCAGTACTTC.

This clone appeared a few times. V is TRBV4-3 and J is TRBJ2-7, with 12 bases lining up with TRBD2. Germline V gene sequence: CDR1 LGHNA, CDR2 YSLEER. The CDR3 is 16 residues long. V gave up 3 bases and J gave up 7 bases; unmatched junction bases: 10. The CDR3 DNA is TGCGCCAGCAGCCAGGGTCTAGCGGGAGGGCCGTGGGAGCAGTACTTC. Amino acids: CASSQGLAGGPWEQYF.

V usage is TRBV4-3 and J usage is TRBJ2-1; TRBD2 matches 11 bases. Per the germline V gene, CDR1 is LGHNA and CDR2 is YSLEER. The CDR3 runs to 18 residues. V was clipped by 0 bases and J by 2 bases; unmatched bases: 6. The CDR3 DNA sequence: TGCGCCAGCAGCCAAGATTTGGGGACTAGCGGACCCTACAATGAGCAGTTCTTC. It encodes CASSQDLGTSGPYNEQFF.

The chain carries TRBV4-1 and TRBJ2-1, with TRBD1 matching 8 bases. The V gene end was trimmed by 2 bases and the J gene end by 4 bases; junction bases not matched to a gene: 10. CDR1 MGHRA and CDR2 YSYEKL come from the germline V gene. The CDR3 is 17 amino acids. The CDR3 region is CASSQTPRGLLYNEQFF. DNA of the CDR3: TGCGCCAGCAGCCAAACTCCCAGGGGGCTCCTTTACAATGAGCAGTTCTTC.

The chain employs TRBV5-5 and TRBJ2-7, with D possibly being TRBD1 (5 bases). This CDR3 has 12 amino acids. V was cut by 4 bases and J by 6 bases, with 11 bases left in between. Germline V gene lookup returns CDR1 SGHKS and CDR2 YYEKEE (reference sequence). CDR3 nucleotide sequence: TGTGCCAGCAGCCCAGGGTTTCTCGAGCAGTACTTC. Its translation: CASSPGFLEQYF.

The chain uses TRBV5-1 and TRBJ2-1; maybe TRBD2 (5 bases). CDR1 SGHRS and CDR2 YFSETQ come from the germline V gene. The CDR3 has 17 amino acids. The V end lost 2 bases, the J end lost 5 bases, and 20 bases lay between the germline ends. CDR3 sequence reads: CASSFSRGSARHNEQFF. The DNA for the CDR3 is TGCGCCAGCAGCTTTTCCCGGGGTAGTGCAAGACACAATGAGCAGTTCTTC. Full variable domain (missing parts from reference TRBV5-1 and TRBJ2-1): KAGVTQTPRYLIKTRGQQVTLSCSPISGHRSVSWYQQTPGQGLQFLFEYFSETQRNKGNFPGRFSGRQFSNSRSEMNVSTLELGDSALYLCASSFSRGSARHNEQFFGPGTRLTVL.

CDR3 sequence reads: CASSLYSGVFQETQYF. The CDR3 DNA follows: TGTGCCAGCAGCCTATATAGCGGGGTATTCCAAGAGACCCAGTACTTC. The V call is TRBV3-1 (or the pseudogene TRBV3-2), the J call TRBJ2-5; 8 positions agree with TRBD2. Germline trimming cut 4 bases from V and 1 base from J; bases unmatched to any gene: 8. The CDR3 runs 16 residues. The V gene's germline CDR1 is LGHDT and CDR2 YNNKEL (reference sequence).

The V call is TRBV6-5, the J call TRBJ2-7; no reliable D call. The CDR3 sequence is 11 residues long. V shed 5 bases and J shed 3 bases, with 5 bases lying between them. Germline V gene sequence: CDR1 MNHEY, CDR2 SVGAGI. As DNA, the CDR3 is TGTGCCAGCAGTAAGCTCTACGAGCAGTACTTC. This translates into CASSKLYEQYF.

The chain is built from TRBV7-9 and TRBJ1-2; 12 bases match TRBD1. Trimming at V came to 6 bases and at J to 5 bases, leaving 16 bases not matched to a gene. Germline values: CDR1 SEHNR, CDR2 FQNEAQ (reference sequence). The CDR3 consists of 18 residues. CDR3 in amino acids: CASSLESGQGAVLYGYTF. The CDR3 nucleotides read TGTGCCAGCAGTCTAGAGTCGGGACAGGGGGCCGTTTTGTATGGCTACACCTTC. The full variable domain, completed using reference TRBV7-9 and TRBJ1-2, is DTGVSQNPRHKITKRGQNVTFRCDPISEHNRLYWYRQTLGQGPEFLTYFQNEAQLEKSRLLSDRFSAERPKGSFSTLEIQRTEQGDSAMYLCASSLESGQGAVLYGYTFGSGTRLTVV.

This rearrangement joins TRBV6-2 or TRBV6-3 to TRBJ2-4; weak D call: TRBD1 (6 bases). V lost 5 bases, J lost 1 base, and 9 bases lay in between. This CDR3 is 14 amino acids long. In germline, CDR1 is MNHEY, CDR2 SVGEGT. The CDR3 DNA is TGTGCCAGCAGTCCGACAGGCGCCAAAAACATTCAGTACTTC. Translation gives CASSPTGAKNIQYF.

The chain recombines TRBV7-3 with TRBJ1-2; D is unclear. The germline V gene has CDR1 SGHTA and CDR2 FQGTGA. The CDR3 loop spans 15 amino acids. Trimming shortened V by 8 bases and J by 4 bases, and 20 bases separated the two germline ends. CDR3 amino acids: CASGIPTLPLYGYTF. The CDR3 nucleotides are TGTGCCAGCGGCATCCCAACCCTGCCTCTCTATGGCTACACCTTC.

Here the CDR3 DNA reads TGTGCCAGCAGCCCAGGGATCTACGAGCAGTACTTC. It encodes CASSPGIYEQYF. This sequence joins TRBV7-2 and TRBJ2-7; possibly TRBD1 for D (5 bases). The V end was cut by 5 bases, the J end by 3 bases, with 8 bases between. Per the germline V gene, CDR1 is SGHTA and CDR2 is FQGNSA. This CDR3 is built from 12 residues.

The rearrangement uses TRBV4-2 and TRBJ2-3; D call uncertain. CDR1 is LGHNA, CDR2 YNFKEQ, per germline. Deletions cut 0 bases from V and 0 bases from J, with 13 bases between. The CDR3 covers 17 residues. The CDR3 region is CASSQDGASTSTDTQYF. CDR3 bases: TGTGCCAGCAGCCAAGATGGAGCCTCCACTAGCACAGATACGCAGTATTTT.

This clone showed up just a few times. The chain is built from TRBV6-2 or TRBV6-3 and TRBJ2-7; tentatively, D is TRBD1 (5 bases). This CDR3 has 15 residues. The V and J ends lost 5 bases and 0 bases respectively, with 14 bases between them. Germline lookup yields CDR1 MNHEY and CDR2 SVGEGT. The CDR3 reads CASSGLTVTSYEQYF. CDR3 DNA sequence: TGTGCCAGCAGTGGCCTGACAGTGACCTCCTACGAGCAGTACTTC.

This clone was seen just once. The CDR3 DNA is TGTGCCAGTAGGCAACAGGGGGCTAGCACAGATACGCAGTATTTT. Its translation: CASRQQGASTDTQYF. The rearrangement uses TRBV19 and TRBJ2-3; 9 positions match TRBD1. From germline, CDR1 is LNHDA and CDR2 SQIVND (reference sequence). The CDR3 covers 15 residues. The J segment lost 0 bases and the V segment lost 6 bases, leaving 4 bases of the junction unmatched.

The rearrangement uses TRBV30 and TRBJ1-4, with 10 bases fitting TRBD1. CDR3 length: 14 amino acids. CDR1 and CDR2 from the germline V gene are GTSNPN and SVGIG (reference sequence). V shed 5 bases and J 7 bases; nucleotides not matched to a gene: 7. The CDR3 sequence: CAWENGQGVEKLFF. The CDR3 region has the DNA TGTGCCTGGGAGAATGGACAGGGGGTTGAAAAACTGTTTTTT. The full variable domain, completed using reference TRBV30 and TRBJ1-4, is SQTIHQWPATLVQPVGSPLSLECTVEGTSNPNLYWYRQAAGRGLQLLFYSVGIGQISSEVPQNLSASRPQDRQFILSSKKLLLSDSGFYLCAWENGQGVEKLFFGSGTQLSVL.

V is TRBV7-9 and J is TRBJ1-1, with 8 bases that match TRBD1. Germline V gene data show CDR1 as SEHNR and CDR2 as FQNEAQ (reference sequence). Losses at the gene ends were 5 bases for V and 3 bases for J; bases not matched to a gene: 5. CDR3 length: 14 residues. The CDR3 is CASSLTGAYTEAFF. The DNA for the CDR3 is TGTGCCAGCAGCCTGACAGGGGCGTACACTGAAGCTTTCTTT.

The chain combines TRBV3-1 (or the pseudogene TRBV3-2) with TRBJ2-3, with 7 bases identical to TRBD2. Germline V gives CDR1 LGHDT, CDR2 YNNKEL (reference sequence). CDR3 length: 18 residues. V was clipped by 1 base and J by 2 bases; unmatched bases: 12. The CDR3 loop is CASSQATSMAGDTDTQYF. The CDR3 nucleotides are TGTGCCAGCAGCCAAGCTACCTCCATGGCGGGGGACACAGATACGCAGTATTTT.

The gene calls are TRBV6-1 and TRBJ2-2; TRBD2 aligns across 13 bases. The germline V gene encodes CDR1 MNHNS and CDR2 SASEGT. The length of the CDR3 is 16 residues. J lost 1 base, V lost 4 bases, and 0 bases had no gene match. The CDR3 DNA reads as TGTGCCAGCAGTGGACTAGCGGGGGGGAACACCGGGGAGCTGTTTTTT. Residues: CASSGLAGGNTGELFF.

This chain joins TRBV4-1 and TRBJ2-3; 7 bases agree with TRBD2. Trimming cost V 6 bases and J 1 base; bases outside gene matches: 7. CDR3 length: 15 residues. Germline V lookup: CDR1 MGHRA, CDR2 YSYEKL. CDR3 in amino acids: CASRGGRGRTDTQYF. The DNA of the CDR3 is TGCGCCAGCAGGGGAGGGCGAGGGCGCACAGATACGCAGTATTTT.

The chain combines TRBV28 with TRBJ2-5; 11 positions agree with TRBD1. The germline V gene has CDR1 MDHEN and CDR2 SYDVKM. With 3 bases clipped from V and 4 bases from J, the junction kept 4 bases outside the gene matches. The CDR3 sequence is 15 residues long. The CDR3 reads CASSLAGTGGETQYF. The CDR3 nucleotides read TGTGCCAGCAGTTTGGCCGGGACAGGGGGAGAGACCCAGTACTTC.

The gene calls are TRBV18 and TRBJ1-1, with D tentatively TRBD1 (6 bases). The CDR3 is made up of 13 amino acids. Germline CDR1 reads KGHSH; CDR2 reads LQKENI. The V end lost 4 bases, the J end lost 1 base, and 7 bases lay between the germline ends. CDR3 DNA sequence: TGTGCCAGCTCACAGGACAGGAACACTGAAGCTTTCTTT. Amino acid sequence: CASSQDRNTEAFF. Drawing the rest from reference TRBV18 and TRBJ1-1, the complete variable domain is NAGVMQNPRHLVRRRGQEARLRCSPMKGHSHVYWYRQLPEEGLKFMVYLQKENIIDESGMPKERFSAEFPKEGPSILRIQQVVRGDSAAYFCASSQDRNTEAFFGQGTRLTVV.

The gene calls are TRBV4-2 and TRBJ2-2; a weak D match, TRBD1 (6 bases). This CDR3 comprises 17 residues. V gave up 0 bases and J gave up 3 bases, with 14 bases separating them. Germline assignment: CDR1 LGHNA and CDR2 YNFKEQ. CDR3 region: CASSQEMVAGDTGELFF. Here the CDR3 DNA reads TGTGCCAGCAGCCAAGAAATGGTTGCAGGGGACACCGGGGAGCTGTTTTTT.

CDR3 in DNA: TGTGCCAGCGGAAGGGGAGCGGGGGGACCTGCTAATGAGCAGTTCTTC. Encoded protein: CASGRGAGGPANEQFF. The chain carries TRBV3-1 (or the pseudogene TRBV3-2) and TRBJ2-1, with 9 positions matching TRBD2. Germline loops: CDR1 LGHDT, CDR2 YNNKEL (reference sequence). The CDR3 runs to 16 residues. Trimming took 8 bases from V and 7 from J; bases not matched to a gene: 15.

V gene TRBV28 combines with J gene TRBJ2-5; no clear D gene. Trimming took off 2 bases at V and 7 bases at J, with 11 bases between the two ends. In germline, CDR1 is MDHEN, CDR2 SYDVKM. CDR3 length: 13 residues. The CDR3 sequence: CASSLGNLWTQYF. Here the CDR3 DNA reads TGTGCCAGCAGTTTAGGCAACCTGTGGACCCAGTACTTC.

The gene calls are TRBV4-3 and TRBJ2-3; D unclear. Germline CDR1 LGHNA, CDR2 YSLEER. The CDR3 sequence is 18 residues long. V gave up 4 bases and J gave up 0 bases, with 20 bases separating them. The CDR3 bases are TGCGCCAGCAGCCCCGACCATTATAGGTGGGCGAGCACAGATACGCAGTATTTT. Protein product: CASSPDHYRWASTDTQYF.